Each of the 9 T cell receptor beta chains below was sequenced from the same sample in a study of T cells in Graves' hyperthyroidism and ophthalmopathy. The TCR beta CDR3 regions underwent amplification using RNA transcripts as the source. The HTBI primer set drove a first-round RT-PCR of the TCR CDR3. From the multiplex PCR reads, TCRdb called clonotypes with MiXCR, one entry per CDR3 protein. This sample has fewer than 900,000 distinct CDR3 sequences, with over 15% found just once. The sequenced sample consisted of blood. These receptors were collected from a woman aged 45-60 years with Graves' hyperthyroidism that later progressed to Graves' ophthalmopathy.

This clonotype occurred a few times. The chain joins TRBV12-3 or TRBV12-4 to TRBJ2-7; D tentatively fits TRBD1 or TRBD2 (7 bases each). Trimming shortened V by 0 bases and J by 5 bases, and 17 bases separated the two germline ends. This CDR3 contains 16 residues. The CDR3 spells CASSLALAGGVHEQYF. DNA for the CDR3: TGTGCCAGCAGTTTAGCGCTAGCAGGGGGGGTCCACGAGCAGTACTTC.

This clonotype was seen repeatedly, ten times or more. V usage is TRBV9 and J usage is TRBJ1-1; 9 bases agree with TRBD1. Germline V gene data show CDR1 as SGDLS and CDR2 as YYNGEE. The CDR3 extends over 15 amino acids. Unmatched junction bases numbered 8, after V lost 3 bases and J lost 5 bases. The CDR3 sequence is CASSEQGARRTEAFF. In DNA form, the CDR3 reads TGTGCCAGCAGCGAACAGGGGGCGCGGAGAACTGAAGCTTTCTTT.

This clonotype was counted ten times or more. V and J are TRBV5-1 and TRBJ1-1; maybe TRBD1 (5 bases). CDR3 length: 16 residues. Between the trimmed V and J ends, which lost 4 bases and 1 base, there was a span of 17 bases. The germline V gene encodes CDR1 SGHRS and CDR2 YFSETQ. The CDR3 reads CASSLISGTGNTEAFF. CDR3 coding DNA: TGCGCCAGCAGCCTTATATCCGGGACGGGGAACACTGAAGCTTTCTTT. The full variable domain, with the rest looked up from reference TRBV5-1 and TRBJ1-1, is KAGVTQTPRYLIKTRGQQVTLSCSPISGHRSVSWYQQTPGQGLQFLFEYFSETQRNKGNFPGRFSGRQFSNSRSEMNVSTLELGDSALYLCASSLISGTGNTEAFFGQGTRLTVV.

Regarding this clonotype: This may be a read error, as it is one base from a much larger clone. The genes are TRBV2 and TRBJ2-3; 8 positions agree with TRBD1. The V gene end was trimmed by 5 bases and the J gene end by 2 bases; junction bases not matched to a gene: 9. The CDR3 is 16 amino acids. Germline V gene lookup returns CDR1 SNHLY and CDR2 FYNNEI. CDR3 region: CASSSGAGGLTDTQYF. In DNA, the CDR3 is TGTGCCAGCAGTTCCGGCGCAGGGGGCCTCACAGATACGCAGTATTTT.

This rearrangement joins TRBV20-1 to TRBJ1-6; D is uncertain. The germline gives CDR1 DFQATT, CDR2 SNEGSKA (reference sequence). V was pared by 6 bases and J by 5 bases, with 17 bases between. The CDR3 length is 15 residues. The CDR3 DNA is TGCAGTGCGCGGACCGCAATAATAAATAATTCACCCCTCCACTTT. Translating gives CSARTAIINNSPLHF.

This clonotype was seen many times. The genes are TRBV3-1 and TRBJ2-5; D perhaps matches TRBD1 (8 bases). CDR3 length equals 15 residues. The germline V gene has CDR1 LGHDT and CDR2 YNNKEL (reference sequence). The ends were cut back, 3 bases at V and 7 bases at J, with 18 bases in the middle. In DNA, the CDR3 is TGTGCCAGCAGCCACCTCAGGACAGGGAGGGGGACCCAGTACTTC. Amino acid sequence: CASSHLRTGRGTQYF.

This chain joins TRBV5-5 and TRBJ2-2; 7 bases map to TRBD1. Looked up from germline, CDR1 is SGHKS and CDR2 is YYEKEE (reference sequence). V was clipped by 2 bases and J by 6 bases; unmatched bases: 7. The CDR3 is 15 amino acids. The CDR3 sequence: CASSFRDSRAGELFF. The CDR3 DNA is TGTGCCAGCAGCTTTCGGGACAGCCGCGCCGGGGAGCTGTTTTTT.

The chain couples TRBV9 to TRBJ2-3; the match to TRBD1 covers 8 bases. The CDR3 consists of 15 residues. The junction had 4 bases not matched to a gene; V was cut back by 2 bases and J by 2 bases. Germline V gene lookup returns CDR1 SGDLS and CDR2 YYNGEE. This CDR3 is CASSVRDRYTDTQYF. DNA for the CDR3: TGTGCCAGCAGCGTCCGGGACAGGTACACAGATACGCAGTATTTT.

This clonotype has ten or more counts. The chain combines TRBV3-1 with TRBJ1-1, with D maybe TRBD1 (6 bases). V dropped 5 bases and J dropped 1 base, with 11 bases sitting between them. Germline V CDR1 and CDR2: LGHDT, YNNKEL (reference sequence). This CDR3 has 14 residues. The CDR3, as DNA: TGTGCCAGCAGCGTTCGACAGGCGAACACTGAAGCTTTCTTT. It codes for CASSVRQANTEAFF.